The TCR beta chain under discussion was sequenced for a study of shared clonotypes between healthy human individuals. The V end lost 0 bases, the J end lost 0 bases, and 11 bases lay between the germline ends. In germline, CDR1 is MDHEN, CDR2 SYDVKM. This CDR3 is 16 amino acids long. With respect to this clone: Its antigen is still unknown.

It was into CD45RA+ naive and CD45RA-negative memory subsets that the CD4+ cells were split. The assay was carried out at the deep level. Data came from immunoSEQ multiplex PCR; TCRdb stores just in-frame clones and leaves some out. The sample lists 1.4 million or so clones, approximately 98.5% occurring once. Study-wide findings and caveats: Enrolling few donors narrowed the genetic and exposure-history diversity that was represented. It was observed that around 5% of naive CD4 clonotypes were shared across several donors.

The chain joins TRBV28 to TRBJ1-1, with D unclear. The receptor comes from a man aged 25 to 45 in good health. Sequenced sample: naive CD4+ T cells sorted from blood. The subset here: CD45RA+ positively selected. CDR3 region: CASSLWRKPLNTEAFF. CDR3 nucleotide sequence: TGTGCCAGCAGTTTATGGCGAAAACCACTGAACACTGAAGCTTTCTTT. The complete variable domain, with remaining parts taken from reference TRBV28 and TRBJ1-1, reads DVKVTQSSRYLVKRTGEKVFLECVQDMDHENMFWYRQDPGLGLRLIYFSYDVKMKEKGDIPEGYSVSREKKERFSLILESASTNQTSMYLCASSLWRKPLNTEAFFGQGTRLTVV.